This T cell receptor (beta chain) is from a study of T cells in Graves' hyperthyroidism and ophthalmopathy. V shed 2 bases and J 6 bases; nucleotides not matched to a gene: 3. CDR3 length equals 15 residues. Germline V gives CDR1 MGHRA, CDR2 YSYEKL. RNA transcripts were the template for amplifying TCR beta CDR3 regions. First-round RT-PCR with HTBI primers amplified the TCR CDR3 region. TCRdb re-derived calls from the multiplex PCR reads in MiXCR, one entry per CDR3 protein. The table has about 380,000 distinct CDR3 sequences, approximately 15% seen once. The V call is TRBV4-1, the J call TRBJ2-1; 11 nucleotides line up with TRBD2. Material for sequencing was blood. The clonotype was recovered from an older woman with Graves' hyperthyroidism. CDR3 DNA: TGCGCCAGCAGCCAATTTAGCGGGAGGGCCAATGAGCAGTTCTTC. Translation gives CASSQFSGRANEQFF.